The next 18 T cell receptor beta chains were all read from a single sample in a study of blood T cells in healthy people across ages. A sample-barcoded 5' primer and a J-beta primer mix were used in a second PCR of about 7 to 12 cycles. TCRdb used MiXCR to reprocess the 5' RACE reads, holding one entry per CDR3 protein. The table lists 1,500,000 or so distinct CDR3 sequences, about 42% of them singletons. Source material: blood. Receptors were obtained from a woman aged 18-35 years in good health.

The chain recombines TRBV7-2 with TRBJ2-6, with a tentative D call TRBD1 (5 bases). Trimming stripped 5 bases from V and 4 bases from J, with 12 bases between. CDR1 is SGHTA and CDR2 is FQGNSA in the germline V gene. This CDR3 region has 15 residues. The CDR3 region has the DNA TGTGCCAGCAGCCGGCGTGCAGGGGGGGCCAACGTCCTGACTTTC. Translated, it gives CASSRRAGGANVLTF.

This clonotype was seen ten or more times. The V gene is TRBV4-1, the J gene TRBJ2-3, with D uncertain. Germline loops: CDR1 MGHRA, CDR2 YSYEKL. The CDR3 covers 14 residues. The V end was cut by 4 bases, the J end by 1 base, with 9 bases between. Here the CDR3 DNA reads TGCGCCAGCAGCCTCGAATCGGGCACAGATACGCAGTATTTT. Protein sequence: CASSLESGTDTQYF.

The chain's CDR3 is CASSSGTSGRSSYNEQFF. DNA of the CDR3: TGTGCCAGCAGTTCCGGGACTAGCGGGAGGAGCTCCTACAATGAGCAGTTCTTC. This rearrangement joins TRBV12-3 or TRBV12-4 to TRBJ2-1, with 15 bases lining up with TRBD2. The CDR3 extends over 18 amino acids. The V segment lost 4 bases and the J segment 0 bases; nucleotides outside the gene matches: 4.

The rearrangement joins TRBV20-1 to TRBJ2-5, with TRBD2 identical over 12 bases. V lost 3 bases and J lost 3; bases outside the gene matches: 2. The length of the CDR3 is 14 residues. The V gene's germline CDR1 is DFQATT and CDR2 SNEGSKA (reference sequence). The DNA for the CDR3 is TGCAGTGCTAGTCGACTAGCGGGAGAAGAGACCCAGTACTTC. Translated: CSASRLAGEETQYF.

This clonotype was observed a handful of times. The rearrangement joins TRBV5-5 to TRBJ2-7, with 7 bases matching TRBD1. V lost 4 bases, J lost 0 bases, and 7 bases stayed unmatched. This CDR3 has 15 residues. Germline CDR1 is SGHKS and CDR2 is YYEKEE (reference sequence). The CDR3 loop is CASSTSGTASYEQYF. The CDR3 DNA reads TGTGCCAGCAGCACCTCCGGGACAGCCTCCTACGAGCAGTACTTC. The complete variable domain, with remaining parts taken from reference TRBV5-5 and TRBJ2-7, reads DAGVTQSPTHLIKTRGQQVTLRCSPISGHKSVSWYQQVLGQGPQFIFQYYEKEERGRGNFPDRFSARQFPNYSSELNVNALLLGDSALYLCASSTSGTASYEQYFGPGTRLTVT.

This clonotype was detected only a few times. The CDR3 here is CASSPLGTRYNEQFF. Here the CDR3 DNA reads TGTGCCAGCAGTCCTCTGGGGACTAGGTACAATGAGCAGTTCTTC. This sequence joins TRBV12-3 or TRBV12-4 and TRBJ2-1, with 8 nucleotides matching TRBD2. This CDR3 region has 15 residues. Trimming at V came to 5 bases and at J to 4 bases, leaving 7 bases not matched to a gene.

This clonotype has just one count. J is TRBJ1-1 and V is TRBV5-5; no reliable D call. Germline V lookup: CDR1 SGHKS, CDR2 YYEKEE (reference sequence). This CDR3 contains 12 residues. Trimming took 3 bases from V and 5 from J, leaving 8 bases between them. CDR3 in amino acids: CASSSALTEAFF. CDR3 sequence (DNA): TGTGCCAGCAGCTCCGCCCTTACTGAAGCTTTCTTT.

The chain carries TRBV6-5 and TRBJ2-7, with D possibly TRBD1 on 5 matching bases. Germline-derived CDR1 and CDR2 are MNHEY and SVGAGI. V was cut by 6 bases and J by 3 bases, with 21 bases left in between. The CDR3 consists of 16 residues. The CDR3 sequence: CASSRTGHTTFYEQYF. CDR3 DNA: TGTGCCAGCAGCCGTACAGGTCATACGACCTTCTACGAGCAGTACTTC.

The chain has TRBV6-6 and TRBJ1-1, with TRBD1 identical over 7 bases. Trimming removed 4 bases from V and 1 base from J; junction bases left unmatched: 6. Per the germline V gene, CDR1 is MNHNY and CDR2 is SVGAGI (reference sequence). CDR3 length: 15 residues. DNA of the CDR3: TGTGCCAGCAGTTCGACAGGGTCCGAGAACACTGAAGCTTTCTTT. Its protein is CASSSTGSENTEAFF.

The chain carries TRBV20-1 and TRBJ1-5; D remains unclear. Germline lookup yields CDR1 DFQATT and CDR2 SNEGSKA (reference sequence). This CDR3 is built from 14 residues. Trimming took 6 bases from V and 1 from J, leaving 13 bases between them. CDR3 in DNA: TGCAGTGCAAGGAAGGGCGTAAGCAATCAGCCCCAGCATTTT. This sequence encodes CSARKGVSNQPQHF.

Details on this clonotype: The junction and the germline gene differ at one end; a read error may be behind it. The chain joins TRBV7-8 to TRBJ2-1; D might be TRBD2 (5 bases). CDR3 length: 11 amino acids. Looked up from germline, CDR1 is SGHVS and CDR2 is FQNEAQ. CDR3 sequence: CASSVYWEQLF. The DNA for the CDR3 is TGTGCCAGCAGCGTATATTGGGAGCAGTTATTC. Supplemented by reference TRBV7-8 and TRBJ2-1, the full variable domain reads GAGVSQSPRYKVAKRGQDVALRCDPISGHVSLFWYQQALGQGPEFLTYFQNEAQLDKSGLPSDRFFAERPEGSVSTLKIQRTQQEDSAVYLCASSVYWEQLFGPGTRLTVL.

About this clonotype: Germline is not matched at one junction end, which may reflect a read error. The chain carries TRBV5-1 and TRBJ2-1, with D perhaps TRBD2 (5 bases). The J call may be wrong; the DNA end is better matched by TRBJ2-7. Germline lookup yields CDR1 SGHRS and CDR2 YFSETQ. The CDR3 totals 15 residues. CDR3: CASSLEAVTYNEQYF. In DNA, the CDR3 is TGCGCTAGCAGCTTGGAGGCGGTTACCTACAATGAGCAGTACTTC.

This rearrangement joins TRBV29-1 to TRBJ2-7, with TRBD1 as a possible D gene (5 bases). The CDR3 is 11 amino acids. V was clipped by 8 bases and J by 3 bases, with 11 bases between them. The germline gives CDR1 SQVTM, CDR2 ANQGSEA. The CDR3 DNA sequence: TGCAGCATTAGACAGTTCTACGAGCAGTACTTC. Its translation is CSIRQFYEQYF.

V and J are TRBV5-1 and TRBJ1-2; D remains ambiguous. CDR1 is SGHRS and CDR2 is YFSETQ in the germline V gene. Trimming pared 0 bases from V and 1 base from J, leaving 10 bases between. The CDR3 spans 15 residues. CDR3 DNA sequence: TGCGCCAGCAGCTTGGCACCACAAAGTAACTATGGCTACACCTTC. Translation: CASSLAPQSNYGYTF.

The V call is TRBV12-3 or TRBV12-4, the J call TRBJ1-5; 7 positions agree with TRBD1. The CDR3 is made up of 16 amino acids. V lost 6 bases and J lost 2; bases outside the gene matches: 10. CDR3 loop: CASSARQGKGNQPQHF. CDR3 nucleotides: TGTGCCAGCAGCGCACGACAGGGAAAAGGCAATCAGCCCCAGCATTTT.

The chain carries TRBV21-1 and TRBJ2-7. TRBV21-1 is a pseudogene. CDR3 length: 12 residues. The CDR3: CASTRLLYEQYF. The CDR3 DNA reads as TGTGCCAGCACCCGACTTCTTTACGAGCAGTACTTC.

The chain carries TRBV10-3 and TRBJ2-5, with D possibly TRBD2 on 6 matching bases. V lost 4 bases to trimming and J lost 4 bases, with 13 bases between them. Germline-derived CDR1 and CDR2 are ENHRY and SYGVKD. CDR3 length equals 14 residues. The CDR3 nucleotides read TGTGCCATCAGTGCAGCTAGCGACCCAGAGACCCAGTACTTC. It translates to CAISAASDPETQYF.

A few counts support this clonotype. The chain employs TRBV20-1 and TRBJ1-5; no reliable D call. This CDR3 has 14 amino acids. Germline V gene data show CDR1 as DFQATT and CDR2 as SNEGSKA (reference sequence). V was shortened by 0 bases and J by 4 bases, with 10 bases between the two germline ends. As DNA, the CDR3 is TGCAGTGCTAGAGATAGGCAGAGTAATCAGCCCCAGCATTTT. Protein product: CSARDRQSNQPQHF.